This TCR beta chain was identified during a study of T cell responses to AZD1222 COVID-19 vaccine. Trimming took off 3 bases at V and 2 bases at J, with 11 bases between the two ends. Germline loops: CDR1 LNHNV, CDR2 YYDKDF (reference sequence). The CDR3 spans 14 residues. Study results and limitations: Dominant at 160-218 and 743-854, vaccine-associated CD4 TCRs also spanned spike.

To note about this clone: What it binds is unknown.

This table comes from immunoSEQ multiplex PCR, and its TCRdb copy is limited to in-frame clones, with some not included. In the table there are over 100,000 clones, 89% of which are singletons. The chain links TRBV15 to TRBJ2-7, with D perhaps TRBD1 (5 bases). Material: peripheral blood, obtained on day 0 of AZD1222 vaccination. The sequence was collected from an adult in good health. CDR3 sequence reads: CATSSGAGTYEQYF. CDR3 coding DNA: TGTGCCACCAGCAGTGGGGCCGGTACCTACGAGCAGTACTTC.